This record looks at one T cell receptor (beta chain) sequence and its context. This sample was taken from a study of blood T cell repertoires in COVID-19. Original data processing: Nucleated cell counts were estimated from reference gene primer amplification. Here immunoSEQ multiplex PCR was the method, and the copy in TCRdb shows in-frame clones only, minus some. That table is the source of V, J and clone size, and D and trimming were worked out from the DNA. The sample holds around 290,000 clones, more than 75% seen once. The trim removed 1 base at V and 5 bases at J, leaving 1 base unmatched. The CDR3 consists of 14 residues. Looked up from germline, CDR1 is KGHSH and CDR2 is LQKENI.

Sequenced: PBMCs or T cells enriched from blood (not recorded which). The TCR was taken from a woman aged 60 to 75 in a cohort exposed to, infected with or recovered from COVID-19 (not recorded which). The chain recombines TRBV18 with TRBJ2-1; 8 nucleotides align to TRBD2. In nucleotides, the CDR3 is TGTGCCAGCTCACCACAAGCGGGAGACAATGAGCAGTTCTTC. As protein: CASSPQAGDNEQFF.